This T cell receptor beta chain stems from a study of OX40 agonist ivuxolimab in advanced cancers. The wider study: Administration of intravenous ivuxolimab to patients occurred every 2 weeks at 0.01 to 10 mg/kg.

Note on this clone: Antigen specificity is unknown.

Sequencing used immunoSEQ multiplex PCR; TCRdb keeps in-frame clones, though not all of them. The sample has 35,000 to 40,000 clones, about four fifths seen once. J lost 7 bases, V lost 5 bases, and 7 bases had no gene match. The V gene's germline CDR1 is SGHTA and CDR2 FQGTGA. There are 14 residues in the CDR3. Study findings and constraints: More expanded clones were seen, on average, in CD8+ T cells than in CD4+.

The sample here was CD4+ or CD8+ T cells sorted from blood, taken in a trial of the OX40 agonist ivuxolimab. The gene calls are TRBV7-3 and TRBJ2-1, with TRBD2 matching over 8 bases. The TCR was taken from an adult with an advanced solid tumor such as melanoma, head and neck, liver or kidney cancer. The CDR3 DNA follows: TGTGCCAGCAGCCAACTAGCGGAATCGAATGAGCAGTTCTTC. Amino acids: CASSQLAESNEQFF.